The 19 T cell receptor beta chains given below trace back to one sample, sequenced in a study of T cells in Graves' hyperthyroidism and ophthalmopathy. The investigators amplified TCR beta CDR3 regions from RNA transcripts. HTBI primers were employed in a first-round RT-PCR of the TCR CDR3. Each CDR3 protein gets one entry after TCRdb re-called the multiplex PCR reads with MiXCR. Of 380,000 or so distinct CDR3 sequences in the sample, approximately 15% are singletons; the top ten hold under 25%. The sample comprised blood. These receptors were obtained from a man aged 30 to 39 with Graves' hyperthyroidism that later progressed to Graves' ophthalmopathy.

This clonotype occurred a few times. The CDR3 DNA is TGTGCCAGCAGTTTGACAGGCCTAAATGAAAAACTGTTTTTT. It yields the protein CASSLTGLNEKLFF. The chain combines TRBV28 with TRBJ1-4, with a tentative D call TRBD1 (6 bases). The V gene's germline CDR1 is MDHEN and CDR2 SYDVKM. Trimming cost V 3 bases and J 5 bases, with 10 bases left between them. The CDR3 covers 14 residues.

This clonotype was observed many times. V gene TRBV27 combines with J gene TRBJ1-2, with a possible D match to TRBD1 (6 bases). The CDR3 totals 15 residues. V was trimmed by 3 bases and J by 8 bases, leaving 19 bases between them. The germline CDR1 and CDR2 sequences are MNHEY and SMNVEV (reference sequence). The CDR3 DNA follows: TGTGCCAGCAGTTTGGTCGGGATGGGGGGGCGAGGCTACACCTTC. It is translated as CASSLVGMGGRGYTF.

The J gene is TRBJ2-3, the V gene TRBV14; perhaps D is TRBD1 or TRBD2 (5 bases each). Germline V gene lookup returns CDR1 SGHDN and CDR2 FVKESK. The CDR3 length is 15 residues. With 4 bases removed from V and 2 bases from J, the gap between germline ends came to 13 bases. The CDR3 DNA follows: TGTGCCAGCAGCCCTCCGGGGACCCACACAGATACGCAGTATTTT. It is translated as CASSPPGTHTDTQYF. Filled out from reference TRBV14 and TRBJ2-3, the complete variable domain reads EAGVTQFPSHSVIEKGQTVTLRCDPISGHDNLYWYRRVMGKEIKFLLHFVKESKQDESGMPNNRFLAERTGGTYSTLKVQPAELEDSGVYFCASSPPGTHTDTQYFGPGTRLTVL.

This clonotype was recorded many times. CDR3 sequence: CSASGFQETQYF. The CDR3 DNA is TGCAGTGCTAGTGGGTTTCAAGAGACCCAGTACTTC. The rearrangement joins TRBV20-1 to TRBJ2-5; D ambiguous. The V end lost 3 bases, the J end lost 2 bases, and 7 bases lay between the germline ends. The CDR3 loop spans 12 amino acids. Germline values: CDR1 DFQATT, CDR2 SNEGSKA (reference sequence).

Many counts were recorded for this clonotype. This chain links TRBV7-2 with TRBJ1-5; unclear D gene. Trimming cost V 3 bases and J 2 bases, with 11 bases left between them. Germline CDR1 is SGHTA and CDR2 is FQGNSA. This CDR3 contains 15 residues. The CDR3 sequence is CASSFASRGNQPQHF. The CDR3 DNA is TGTGCCAGCAGCTTCGCCTCGCGAGGCAATCAGCCCCAGCATTTT.

Only a few counts were recorded for this clonotype. The chain uses TRBV7-9 and TRBJ1-6; D remains ambiguous. Germline-derived CDR1 and CDR2 are SEHNR and FQNEAQ (reference sequence). V lost 5 bases and J 7 bases, leaving 9 bases between the germline ends. CDR3 size: 13 residues. In DNA, the CDR3 is TGTGCCAGCAGCCTCACCAGGAATTCACCCCTCCACTTT. It encodes CASSLTRNSPLHF.

This clonotype was detected many times. The rearrangement links TRBV2 to TRBJ2-1, with D unclear. The germline gives CDR1 SNHLY, CDR2 FYNNEI. V was shortened by 4 bases and J by 1 base, with 8 bases between the two germline ends. This CDR3 spans 14 amino acids. For the CDR3, the DNA is TGTGCCAGCAGTGTTGGCCGGTCCTACAATGAGCAGTTCTTC. This gives the protein CASSVGRSYNEQFF.

V usage is TRBV30 and J usage is TRBJ2-6; D is perhaps TRBD1 (5 bases). V dropped 4 bases and J dropped 4 bases, with 11 bases sitting between them. Germline assignment: CDR1 GTSNPN and CDR2 SVGIG (reference sequence). This CDR3 region has 14 residues. Here the CDR3 DNA reads TGTGCCTGGACCAGGGCTTCGGGGGCCAACGTCCTGACTTTC. Translated, it gives CAWTRASGANVLTF.

The V and J genes are TRBV27 and TRBJ2-7, with D possibly being TRBD1 (6 bases). This CDR3 comprises 13 residues. Germline loops: CDR1 MNHEY, CDR2 SMNVEV (reference sequence). Trimming removed 3 bases from V and 5 bases from J, with 11 bases in between. CDR3 residues: CASSLAGADEQYF. The CDR3 DNA follows: TGTGCCAGCAGTTTGGCAGGGGCAGACGAGCAGTACTTC.

The chain has TRBV7-9 and TRBJ2-3; 9 bases match TRBD2. Germline loops: CDR1 SEHNR, CDR2 FQNEAQ (reference sequence). The CDR3 contains 18 residues. V shed 4 bases, J shed 2 bases, and the junction held 13 bases outside the gene matches. The CDR3 here is CASSSSVVLAGNTDTQYF. The CDR3 DNA follows: TGTGCCAGCAGCTCCAGTGTGGTTCTAGCGGGGAACACAGATACGCAGTATTTT. The full variable domain, with the rest looked up from reference TRBV7-9 and TRBJ2-3, is DTGVSQNPRHKITKRGQNVTFRCDPISEHNRLYWYRQTLGQGPEFLTYFQNEAQLEKSRLLSDRFSAERPKGSFSTLEIQRTEQGDSAMYLCASSSSVVLAGNTDTQYFGPGTRLTVL.

Many counts were recorded for this clonotype. The chain combines TRBV30 with TRBJ2-2; D is perhaps TRBD2 (5 bases). This CDR3 has 15 residues. The V gene's germline CDR1 is GTSNPN and CDR2 SVGIG (reference sequence). Trimming left V 6 bases short and J 3 bases short, with 17 bases between. The CDR3 region is CACISGNFDTGELFF. CDR3 nucleotides: TGTGCCTGTATCTCCGGGAACTTCGACACCGGGGAGCTGTTTTTT.

The table lists this clonotype with many counts. V is TRBV18 and J is TRBJ2-3; no firm D call. Trimming took 3 bases from V and 2 from J, leaving 15 bases between them. This CDR3 region has 16 residues. Germline assignment: CDR1 KGHSH and CDR2 LQKENI. CDR3 residues: CASSPPPTQLTDTQYF. The CDR3 DNA sequence: TGTGCCAGCTCACCCCCACCGACTCAACTCACAGATACGCAGTATTTT.

This chain joins TRBV4-1 and TRBJ1-5, with D tentatively TRBD1 (6 bases). Trimming shortened V by 4 bases and J by 3 bases, and 16 bases separated the two germline ends. The CDR3 extends over 16 amino acids. The germline V gene encodes CDR1 MGHRA and CDR2 YSYEKL. The CDR3 spells CASSRTLTGFNQPQHF. CDR3 nucleotide sequence: TGCGCCAGCAGCCGAACCCTGACAGGTTTCAATCAGCCCCAGCATTTT.

There are many counts of this clonotype. The chain has TRBV28 and TRBJ1-2, with a possible D match to TRBD1 (6 bases). CDR3 length equals 11 residues. CDR1 is MDHEN and CDR2 is SYDVKM in the germline V gene. This chain's CDR3 is CGGSRGYGYTF. CDR3 nucleotide sequence: TGTGGAGGGTCAAGGGGGTATGGCTACACCTTC.

In this sample, this clonotype turned up many times. The chain combines TRBV28 with TRBJ1-5; D perhaps matches TRBD1 (5 bases). CDR1 and CDR2 from the germline V gene are MDHEN and SYDVKM. Trimming removed 1 base from V and 2 bases from J, with 6 bases in between. CDR3 length: 14 amino acids. CDR3 bases: TGTGCCAGCAGTTTATCCAGGGGCAATCAGCCCCAGCATTTT. Translating gives CASSLSRGNQPQHF.

In DNA form, the CDR3 reads TGTGCCAGCAGCAAGCGGGGGGGCCGCAACAATGAGCAGTTCTTC. It encodes CASSKRGGRNNEQFF. The rearrangement joins TRBV14 to TRBJ2-1, with 10 nucleotides matching TRBD2. The CDR3 runs to 15 residues. Germline CDR1 SGHDN, CDR2 FVKESK. The V and J ends lost 5 bases and 5 bases, in that order; junction bases with no gene match: 6. The full variable domain, with the rest looked up from reference TRBV14 and TRBJ2-1, is EAGVTQFPSHSVIEKGQTVTLRCDPISGHDNLYWYRRVMGKEIKFLLHFVKESKQDESGMPNNRFLAERTGGTYSTLKVQPAELEDSGVYFCASSKRGGRNNEQFFGPGTRLTVL.

This clonotype was detected many times. V gene TRBV12-3 or TRBV12-4 combines with J gene TRBJ1-5, with D unclear. Trimming took off 1 base at V and 10 bases at J, with 11 bases between the two ends. This CDR3 has 13 amino acids. This CDR3 is CASSLEGRSPQHF. As DNA, the CDR3 is TGTGCCAGCAGTTTAGAAGGGCGGAGTCCCCAGCATTTT.

Of note for this clonotype: A much larger clonotype is one base distant, so this may be a read error. V is TRBV2 and J is TRBJ2-5; 9 nucleotides match TRBD2. The V gene's germline CDR1 is SNHLY and CDR2 FYNNEI. The CDR3 runs to 15 residues. The CDR3 DNA follows: TGTGCCAGCAGTGAAGGGCGGGGGGGCCCAGAGACCCGGTACTTC. Its translation is CASSEGRGGPETRYF.

This clonotype showed up many times. DNA of the CDR3: TGCGCCAGCAGCTTGGCAGGCGCGGCTGAAGCTTTCTTT. Its translation: CASSLAGAAEAFF. The chain links TRBV5-1 to TRBJ1-1; the D is unclear. The CDR3 has 13 residues. Germline-derived CDR1 and CDR2 are SGHRS and YFSETQ. Trimming removed 0 bases at V and 6 bases at J, with 9 bases between.